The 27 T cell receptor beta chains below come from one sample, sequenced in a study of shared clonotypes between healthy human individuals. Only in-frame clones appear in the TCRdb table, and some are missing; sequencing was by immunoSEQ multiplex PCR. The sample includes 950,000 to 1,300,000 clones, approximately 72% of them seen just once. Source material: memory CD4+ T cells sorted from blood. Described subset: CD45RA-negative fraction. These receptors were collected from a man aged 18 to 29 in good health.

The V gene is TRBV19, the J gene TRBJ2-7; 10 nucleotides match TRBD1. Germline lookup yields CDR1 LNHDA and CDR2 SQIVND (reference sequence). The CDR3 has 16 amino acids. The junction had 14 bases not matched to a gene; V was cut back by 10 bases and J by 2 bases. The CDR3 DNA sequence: TGTGCCAACCGCGATCGGGACAGGGGAGTCCCCTACGAGCAGTACTTC. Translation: CANRDRDRGVPYEQYF.

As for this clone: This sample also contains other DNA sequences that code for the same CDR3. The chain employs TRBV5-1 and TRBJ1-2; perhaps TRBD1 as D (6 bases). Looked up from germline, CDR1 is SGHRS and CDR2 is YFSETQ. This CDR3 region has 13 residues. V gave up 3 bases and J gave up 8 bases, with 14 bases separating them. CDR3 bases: TGCGCCAGCAGCTCCACAGGGTCGGGAGGCTACACCTTC. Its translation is CASSSTGSGGYTF.

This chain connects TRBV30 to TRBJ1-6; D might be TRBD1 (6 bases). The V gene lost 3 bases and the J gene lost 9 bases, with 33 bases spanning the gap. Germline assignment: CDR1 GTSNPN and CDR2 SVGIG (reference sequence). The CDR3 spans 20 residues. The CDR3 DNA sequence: TGTGCCTGGAGCGGCAACGAGGGGGGGAACTTAAGGCCCTGGGGTTCACCCCTCCACTTT. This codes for CAWSGNEGGNLRPWGSPLHF.

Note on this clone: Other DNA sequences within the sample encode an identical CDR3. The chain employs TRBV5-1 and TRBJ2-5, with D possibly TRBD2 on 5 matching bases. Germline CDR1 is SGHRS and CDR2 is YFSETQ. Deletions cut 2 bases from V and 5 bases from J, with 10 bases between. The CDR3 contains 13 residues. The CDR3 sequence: CASSFGVGETQYF. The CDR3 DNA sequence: TGCGCCAGCAGCTTCGGGGTTGGGGAGACCCAGTACTTC.

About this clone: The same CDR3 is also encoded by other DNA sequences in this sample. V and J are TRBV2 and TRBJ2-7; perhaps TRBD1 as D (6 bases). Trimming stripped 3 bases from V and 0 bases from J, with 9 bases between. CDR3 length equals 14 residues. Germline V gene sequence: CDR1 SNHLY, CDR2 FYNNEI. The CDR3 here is CASSETGLSYEQYF. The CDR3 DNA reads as TGTGCCAGCAGTGAGACAGGCCTCTCCTACGAGCAGTACTTC.

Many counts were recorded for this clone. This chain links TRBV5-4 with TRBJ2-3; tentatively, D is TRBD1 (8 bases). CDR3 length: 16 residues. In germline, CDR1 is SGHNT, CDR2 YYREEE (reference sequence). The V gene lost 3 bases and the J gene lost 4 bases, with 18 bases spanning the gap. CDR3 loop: CASSSQGGGVADTQYF. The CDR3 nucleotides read TGTGCCAGCAGCTCACAGGGGGGGGGAGTAGCAGATACGCAGTATTTT. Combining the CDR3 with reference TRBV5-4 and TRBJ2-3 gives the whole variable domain ETGVTQSPTHLIKTRGQQVTLRCSSQSGHNTVSWYQQALGQGPQFIFQYYREEENGRGNFPPRFSGLQFPNYSSELNVNALELDDSALYLCASSSQGGGVADTQYFGPGTRLTVL.

The CDR3 protein is CASSPDINTEAFF. The DNA of the CDR3 is TGTGCCAGCTCACCTGACATCAACACTGAAGCTTTCTTT. V and J are TRBV18 and TRBJ1-1; D not resolved. This CDR3 is built from 13 residues. Germline CDR1 is KGHSH and CDR2 is LQKENI. V was clipped by 3 bases and J by 2 bases, with 7 bases between them. The full variable domain, its missing parts supplied by reference TRBV18 and TRBJ1-1, is NAGVMQNPRHLVRRRGQEARLRCSPMKGHSHVYWYRQLPEEGLKFMVYLQKENIIDESGMPKERFSAEFPKEGPSILRIQQVVRGDSAAYFCASSPDINTEAFFGQGTRLTVV.

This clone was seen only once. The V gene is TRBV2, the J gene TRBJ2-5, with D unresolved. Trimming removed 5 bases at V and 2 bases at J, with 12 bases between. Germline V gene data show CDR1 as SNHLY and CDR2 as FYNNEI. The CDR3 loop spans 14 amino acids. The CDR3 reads CASSPDLNQETQYF. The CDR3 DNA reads TGTGCCAGCAGTCCCGACTTGAATCAAGAGACCCAGTACTTC.

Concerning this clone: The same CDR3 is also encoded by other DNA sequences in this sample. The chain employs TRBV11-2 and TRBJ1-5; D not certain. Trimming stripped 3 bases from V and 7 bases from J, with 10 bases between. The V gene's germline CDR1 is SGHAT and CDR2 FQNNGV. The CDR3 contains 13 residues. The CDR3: CASSFNTGQPQHF. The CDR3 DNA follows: TGTGCCAGCAGCTTTAACACGGGACAGCCCCAGCATTTT.

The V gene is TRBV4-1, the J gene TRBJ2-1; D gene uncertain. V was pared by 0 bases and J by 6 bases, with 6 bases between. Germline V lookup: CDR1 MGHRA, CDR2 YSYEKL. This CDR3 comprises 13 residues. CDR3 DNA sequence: TGCGCCAGCAGCCAAGATCGTAGCAATGAGCAGTTCTTC. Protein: CASSQDRSNEQFF.

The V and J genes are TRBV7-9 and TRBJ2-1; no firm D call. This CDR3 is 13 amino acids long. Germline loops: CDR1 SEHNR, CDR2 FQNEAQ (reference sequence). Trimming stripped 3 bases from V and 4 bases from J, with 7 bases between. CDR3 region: CASSFAGYNEQFF. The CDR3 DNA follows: TGTGCCAGCAGCTTCGCAGGATACAATGAGCAGTTCTTC.

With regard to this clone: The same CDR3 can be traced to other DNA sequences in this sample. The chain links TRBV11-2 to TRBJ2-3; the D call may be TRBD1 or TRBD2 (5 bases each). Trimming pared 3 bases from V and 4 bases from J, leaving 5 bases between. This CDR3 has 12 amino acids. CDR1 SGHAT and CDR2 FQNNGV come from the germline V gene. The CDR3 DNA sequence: TGTGCCAGCAGCTTGGGGGCAGATACGCAGTATTTT. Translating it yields CASSLGADTQYF.

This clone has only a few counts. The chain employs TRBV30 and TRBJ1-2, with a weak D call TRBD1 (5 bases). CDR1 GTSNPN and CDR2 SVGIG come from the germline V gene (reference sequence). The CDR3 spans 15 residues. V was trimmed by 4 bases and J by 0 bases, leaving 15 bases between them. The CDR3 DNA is TGTGCCTGGATACCAGGGATTTTTTCTAACTATGGCTACACCTTC. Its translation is CAWIPGIFSNYGYTF.

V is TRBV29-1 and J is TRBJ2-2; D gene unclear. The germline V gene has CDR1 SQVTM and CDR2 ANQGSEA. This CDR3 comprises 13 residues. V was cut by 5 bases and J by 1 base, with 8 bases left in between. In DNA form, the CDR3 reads TGCAGCGTTCTGGAGCGGAACACCGGGGAGCTGTTTTTT. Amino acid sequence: CSVLERNTGELFF.

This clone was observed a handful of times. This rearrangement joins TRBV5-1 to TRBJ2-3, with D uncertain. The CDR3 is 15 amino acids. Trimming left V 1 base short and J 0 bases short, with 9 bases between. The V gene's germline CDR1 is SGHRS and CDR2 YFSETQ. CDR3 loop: CASSLRQDSTDTQYF. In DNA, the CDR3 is TGCGCCAGCAGCTTGAGGCAGGATAGCACAGATACGCAGTATTTT.

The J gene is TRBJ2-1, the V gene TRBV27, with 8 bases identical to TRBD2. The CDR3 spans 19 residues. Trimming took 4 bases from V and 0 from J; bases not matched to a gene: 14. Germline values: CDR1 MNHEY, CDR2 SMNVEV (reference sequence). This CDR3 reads CASSSLTGGGTSSYNEQFF. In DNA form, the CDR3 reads TGTGCCAGCAGTTCTCTGACGGGGGGGGGCACCAGCTCCTACAATGAGCAGTTCTTC.

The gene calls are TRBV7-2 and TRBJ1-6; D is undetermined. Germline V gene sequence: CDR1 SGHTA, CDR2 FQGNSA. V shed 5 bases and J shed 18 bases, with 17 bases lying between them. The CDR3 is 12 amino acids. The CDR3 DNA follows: TGTGCCAGCAGCCCCTCGGGCAGTTCGGCCCACTTT. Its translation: CASSPSGSSAHF.

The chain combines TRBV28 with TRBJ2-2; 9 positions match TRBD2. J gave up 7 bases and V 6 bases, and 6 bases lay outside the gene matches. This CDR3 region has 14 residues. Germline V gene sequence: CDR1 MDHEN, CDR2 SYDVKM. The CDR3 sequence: CASRRGLAYGELFF. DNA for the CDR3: TGTGCCAGCAGAAGGGGACTAGCTTACGGGGAGCTGTTTTTT.

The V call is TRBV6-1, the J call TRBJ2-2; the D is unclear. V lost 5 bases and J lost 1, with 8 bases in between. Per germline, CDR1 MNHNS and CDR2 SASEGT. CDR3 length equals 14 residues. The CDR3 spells CASSQLLNTGELFF. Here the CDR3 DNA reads TGTGCCAGCAGTCAATTACTGAACACCGGGGAGCTGTTTTTT.

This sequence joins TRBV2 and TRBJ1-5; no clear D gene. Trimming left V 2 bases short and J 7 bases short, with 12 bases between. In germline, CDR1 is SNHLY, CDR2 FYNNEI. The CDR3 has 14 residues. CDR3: CASSERPLSQPQHF. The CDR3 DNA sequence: TGTGCCAGCAGTGAAAGGCCGCTCTCGCAGCCCCAGCATTTT.

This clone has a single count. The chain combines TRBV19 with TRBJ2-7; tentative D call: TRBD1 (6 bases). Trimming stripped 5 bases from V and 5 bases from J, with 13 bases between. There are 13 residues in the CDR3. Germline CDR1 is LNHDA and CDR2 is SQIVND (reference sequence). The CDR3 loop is CASSADRSHEQYF. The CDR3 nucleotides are TGTGCCAGTAGTGCCGACAGGTCCCACGAGCAGTACTTC.

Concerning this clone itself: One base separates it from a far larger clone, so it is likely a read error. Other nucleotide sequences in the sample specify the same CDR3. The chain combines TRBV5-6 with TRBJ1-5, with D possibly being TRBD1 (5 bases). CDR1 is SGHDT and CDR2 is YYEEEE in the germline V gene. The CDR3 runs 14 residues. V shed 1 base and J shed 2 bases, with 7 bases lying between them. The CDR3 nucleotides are TGTGCCAGCAGCTTGCGGGGCGGCAATCAGCCCCAGCATTTT. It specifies CASSLRGGNQPQHF. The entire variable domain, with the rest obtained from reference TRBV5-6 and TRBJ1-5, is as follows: DAGVTQSPTHLIKTRGQQVTLRCSPKSGHDTVSWYQQALGQGPQFIFQYYEEEERQRGNFPDRFSGHQFPNYSSELNVNALLLGDSALYLCASSLRGGNQPQHFGDGTRLSIL.

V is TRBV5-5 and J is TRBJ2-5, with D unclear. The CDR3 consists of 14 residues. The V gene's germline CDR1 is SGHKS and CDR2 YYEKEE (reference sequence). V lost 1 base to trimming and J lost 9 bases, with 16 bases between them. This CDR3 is CASSLFGEAVAQYF. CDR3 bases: TGTGCCAGCAGCTTGTTTGGGGAAGCAGTGGCCCAGTACTTC.

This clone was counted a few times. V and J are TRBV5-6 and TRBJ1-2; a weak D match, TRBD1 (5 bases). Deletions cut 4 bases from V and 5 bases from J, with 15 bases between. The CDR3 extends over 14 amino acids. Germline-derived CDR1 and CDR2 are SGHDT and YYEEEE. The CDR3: CASSTAGVGYGYTF. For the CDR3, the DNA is TGTGCCAGCAGCACCGCGGGGGTGGGGTATGGCTACACCTTC.

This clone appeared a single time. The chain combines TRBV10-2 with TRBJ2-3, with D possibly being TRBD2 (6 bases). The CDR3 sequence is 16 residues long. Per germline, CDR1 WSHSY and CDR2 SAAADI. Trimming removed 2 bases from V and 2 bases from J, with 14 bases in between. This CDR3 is CASSEIGRGNTDTQYF. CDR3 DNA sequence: TGCGCCAGCAGTGAGATCGGGCGGGGAAACACAGATACGCAGTATTTT.

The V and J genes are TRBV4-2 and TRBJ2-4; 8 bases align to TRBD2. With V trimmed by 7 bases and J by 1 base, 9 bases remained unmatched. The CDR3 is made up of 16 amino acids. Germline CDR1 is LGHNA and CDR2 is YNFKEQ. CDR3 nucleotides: TGTGCCAGCAACAAGGGGACTAGTTTGGCCAAAAACATTCAGTACTTC. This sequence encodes CASNKGTSLAKNIQYF.

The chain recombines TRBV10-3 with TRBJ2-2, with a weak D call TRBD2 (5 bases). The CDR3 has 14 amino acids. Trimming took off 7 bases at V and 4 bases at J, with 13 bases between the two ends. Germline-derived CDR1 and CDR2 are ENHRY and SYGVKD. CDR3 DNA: TGTGCCATCACCCCTAGTGAGGGCACCGGGGAGCTGTTTTTT. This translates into CAITPSEGTGELFF.